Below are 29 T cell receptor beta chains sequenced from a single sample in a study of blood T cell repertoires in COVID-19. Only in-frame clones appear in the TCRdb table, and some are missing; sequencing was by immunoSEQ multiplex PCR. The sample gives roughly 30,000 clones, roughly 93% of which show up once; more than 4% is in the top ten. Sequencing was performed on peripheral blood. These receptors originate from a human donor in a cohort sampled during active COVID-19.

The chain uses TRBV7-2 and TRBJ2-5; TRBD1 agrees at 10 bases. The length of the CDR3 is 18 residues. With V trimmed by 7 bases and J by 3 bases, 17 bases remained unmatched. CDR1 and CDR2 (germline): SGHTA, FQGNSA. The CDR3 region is CASTASPDRGRFKETQYF. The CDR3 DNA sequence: TGTGCCAGCACGGCGAGCCCCGACAGGGGGCGGTTCAAAGAGACCCAGTACTTC.

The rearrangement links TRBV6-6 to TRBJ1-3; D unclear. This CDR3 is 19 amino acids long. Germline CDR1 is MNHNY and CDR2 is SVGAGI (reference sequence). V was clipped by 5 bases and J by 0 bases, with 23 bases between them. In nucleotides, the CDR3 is TGTGCCAGCAGTCAAAGAATGTGGATCAGGCGACCCTCTGGAAACACCATATATTTT. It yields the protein CASSQRMWIRRPSGNTIYF.

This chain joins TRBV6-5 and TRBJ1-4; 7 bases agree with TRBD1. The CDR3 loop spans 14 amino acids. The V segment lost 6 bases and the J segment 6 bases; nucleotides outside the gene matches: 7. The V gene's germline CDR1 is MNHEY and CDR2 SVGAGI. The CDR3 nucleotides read TGTGCCAGCAGGGCTAACAGGGGTCATGAAAAACTGTTTTTT. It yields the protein CASRANRGHEKLFF.

The DNA of the CDR3 is TGTGCCAGCAGTTTATTAGGGGGCATCACTGAAGCTTTCTTT. It specifies CASSLLGGITEAFF. V is TRBV27 and J is TRBJ1-1; 7 bases are shared with TRBD1. Germline loops: CDR1 MNHEY, CDR2 SMNVEV (reference sequence). The length of the CDR3 is 14 residues. V lost 1 base and J lost 4; bases outside the gene matches: 3.

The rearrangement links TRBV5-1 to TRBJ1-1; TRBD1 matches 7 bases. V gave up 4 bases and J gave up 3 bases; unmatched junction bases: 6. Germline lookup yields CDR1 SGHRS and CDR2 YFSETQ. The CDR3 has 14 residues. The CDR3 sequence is CASSLRGQYTEAFF. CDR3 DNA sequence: TGCGCCAGCAGCCTTAGGGGACAGTACACTGAAGCTTTCTTT.

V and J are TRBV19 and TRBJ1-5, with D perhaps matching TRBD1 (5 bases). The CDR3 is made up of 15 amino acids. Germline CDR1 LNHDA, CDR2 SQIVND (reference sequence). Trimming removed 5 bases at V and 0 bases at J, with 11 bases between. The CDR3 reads CASSSTDTSNQPQHF. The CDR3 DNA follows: TGTGCCAGTAGTTCGACGGACACTAGCAATCAGCCCCAGCATTTT.

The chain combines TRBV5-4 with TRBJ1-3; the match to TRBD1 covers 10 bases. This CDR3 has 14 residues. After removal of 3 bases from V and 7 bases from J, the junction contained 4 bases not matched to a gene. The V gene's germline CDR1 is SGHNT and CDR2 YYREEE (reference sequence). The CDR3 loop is CASSSRDRGNTIYF. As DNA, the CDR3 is TGTGCCAGCAGCTCCCGGGACAGGGGTAACACCATATATTTT.

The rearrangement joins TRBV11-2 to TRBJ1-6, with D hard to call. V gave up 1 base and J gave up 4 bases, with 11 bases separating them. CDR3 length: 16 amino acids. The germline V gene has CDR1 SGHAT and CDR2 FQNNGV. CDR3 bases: TGTGCCAGCAGCTTAGCGGCGACAATGTATAATTCACCCCTCCACTTT. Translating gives CASSLAATMYNSPLHF.

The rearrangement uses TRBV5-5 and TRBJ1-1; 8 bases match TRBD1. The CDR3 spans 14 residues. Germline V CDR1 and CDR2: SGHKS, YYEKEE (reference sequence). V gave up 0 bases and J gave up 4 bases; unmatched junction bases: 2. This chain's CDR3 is CASSLGQGSTEAFF. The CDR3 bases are TGTGCCAGCAGCTTGGGACAGGGGTCCACTGAAGCTTTCTTT.

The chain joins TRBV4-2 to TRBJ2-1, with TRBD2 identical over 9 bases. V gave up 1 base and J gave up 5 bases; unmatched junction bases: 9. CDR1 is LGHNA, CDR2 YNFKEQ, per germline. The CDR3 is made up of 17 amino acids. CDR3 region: CASSQAASGTSNNEQFF. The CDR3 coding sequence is TGTGCCAGCAGCCAAGCGGCTAGCGGGACCAGTAACAATGAGCAGTTCTTC.

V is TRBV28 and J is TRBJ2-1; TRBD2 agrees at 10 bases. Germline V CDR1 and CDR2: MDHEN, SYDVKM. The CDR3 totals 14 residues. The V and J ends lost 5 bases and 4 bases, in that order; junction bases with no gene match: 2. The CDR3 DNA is TGTGCCAGCAGTAGCGGGGGGGCGTACAATGAGCAGTTCTTC. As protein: CASSSGGAYNEQFF.

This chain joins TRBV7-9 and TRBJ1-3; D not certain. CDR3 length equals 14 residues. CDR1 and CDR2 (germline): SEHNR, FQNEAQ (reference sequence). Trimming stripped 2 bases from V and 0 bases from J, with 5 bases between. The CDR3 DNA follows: TGTGCCAGCAGCTTAACCGGCTCTGGAAACACCATATATTTT. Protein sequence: CASSLTGSGNTIYF. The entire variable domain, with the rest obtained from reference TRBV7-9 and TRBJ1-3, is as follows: DTGVSQNPRHKITKRGQNVTFRCDPISEHNRLYWYRQTLGQGPEFLTYFQNEAQLEKSRLLSDRFSAERPKGSFSTLEIQRTEQGDSAMYLCASSLTGSGNTIYFGEGSWLTVV.

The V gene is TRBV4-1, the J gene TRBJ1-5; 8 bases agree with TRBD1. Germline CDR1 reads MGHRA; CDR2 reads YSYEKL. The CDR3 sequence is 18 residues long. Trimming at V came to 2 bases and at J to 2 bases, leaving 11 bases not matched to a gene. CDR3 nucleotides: TGCGCCAGCAGCCAAAATGATCGGCCGGGACAGGGCAATCAGCCCCAGCATTTT. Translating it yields CASSQNDRPGQGNQPQHF.

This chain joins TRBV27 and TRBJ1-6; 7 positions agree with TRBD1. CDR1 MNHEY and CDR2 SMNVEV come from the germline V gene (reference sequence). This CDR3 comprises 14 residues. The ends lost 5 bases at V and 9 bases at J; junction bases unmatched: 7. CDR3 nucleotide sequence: TGTGCCAGCAGTCGTCGGACAGGTGGTTCACCCCTCCACTTT. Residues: CASSRRTGGSPLHF.

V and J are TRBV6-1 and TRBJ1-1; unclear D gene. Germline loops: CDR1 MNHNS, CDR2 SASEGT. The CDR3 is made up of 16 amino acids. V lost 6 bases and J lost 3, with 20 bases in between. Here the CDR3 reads CASSERVLALDTEAFF. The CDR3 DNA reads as TGTGCCAGCAGCGAACGGGTCCTCGCGCTGGACACTGAAGCTTTCTTT.

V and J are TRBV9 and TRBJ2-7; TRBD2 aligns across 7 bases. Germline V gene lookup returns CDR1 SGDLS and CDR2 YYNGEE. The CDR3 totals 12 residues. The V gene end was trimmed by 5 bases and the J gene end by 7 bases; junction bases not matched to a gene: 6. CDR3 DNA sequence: TGTGCCAGCAGTGGGACGGGGGGAGAGCAGTACTTC. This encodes CASSGTGGEQYF.

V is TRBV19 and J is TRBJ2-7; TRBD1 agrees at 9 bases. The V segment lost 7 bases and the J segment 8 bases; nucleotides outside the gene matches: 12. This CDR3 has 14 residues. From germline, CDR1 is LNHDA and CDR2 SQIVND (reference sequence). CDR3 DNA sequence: TGTGCCAGTAACTCCGGGACAGGGAGTCCACAGCAGTACTTC. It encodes CASNSGTGSPQQYF.

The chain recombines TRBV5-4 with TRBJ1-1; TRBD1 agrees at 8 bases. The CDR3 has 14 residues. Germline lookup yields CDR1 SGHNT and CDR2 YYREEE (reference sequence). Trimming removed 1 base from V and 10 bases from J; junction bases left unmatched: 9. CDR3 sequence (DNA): TGTGCCAGCAGCTTGCCCACAGGGGGAAGGCTAGCTTTCTTT. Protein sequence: CASSLPTGGRLAFF.

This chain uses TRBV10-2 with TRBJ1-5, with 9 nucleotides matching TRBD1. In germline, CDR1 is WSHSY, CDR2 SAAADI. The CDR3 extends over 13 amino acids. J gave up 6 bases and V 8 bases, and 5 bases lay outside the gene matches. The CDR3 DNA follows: TGCGCCAGCCGACAGGGGGAGAGTCAGCCCCAGCATTTT. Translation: CASRQGESQPQHF.

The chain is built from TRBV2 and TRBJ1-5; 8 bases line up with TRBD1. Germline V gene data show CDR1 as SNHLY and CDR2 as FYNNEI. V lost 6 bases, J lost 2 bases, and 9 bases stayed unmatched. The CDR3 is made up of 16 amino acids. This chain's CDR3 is CASRDQTGGGNQPQHF. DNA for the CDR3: TGTGCCAGCAGGGATCAAACAGGGGGAGGCAATCAGCCCCAGCATTTT.

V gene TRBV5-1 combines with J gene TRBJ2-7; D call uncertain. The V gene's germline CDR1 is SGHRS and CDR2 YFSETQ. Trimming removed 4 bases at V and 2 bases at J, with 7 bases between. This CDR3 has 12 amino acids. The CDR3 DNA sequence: TGCGCCAGCAGCCCCCCGGCCTACGAGCAGTACTTC. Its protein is CASSPPAYEQYF. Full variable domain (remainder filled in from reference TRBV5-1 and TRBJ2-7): KAGVTQTPRYLIKTRGQQVTLSCSPISGHRSVSWYQQTPGQGLQFLFEYFSETQRNKGNFPGRFSGRQFSNSRSEMNVSTLELGDSALYLCASSPPAYEQYFGPGTRLTVT.

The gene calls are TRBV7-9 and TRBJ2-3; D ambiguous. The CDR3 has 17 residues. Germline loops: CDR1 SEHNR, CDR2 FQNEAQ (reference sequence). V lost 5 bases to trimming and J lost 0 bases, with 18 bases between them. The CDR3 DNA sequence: TGTGCCAGCAGCGATCTTGGTCAGATCCCGAGCACAGATACGCAGTATTTT. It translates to CASSDLGQIPSTDTQYF.

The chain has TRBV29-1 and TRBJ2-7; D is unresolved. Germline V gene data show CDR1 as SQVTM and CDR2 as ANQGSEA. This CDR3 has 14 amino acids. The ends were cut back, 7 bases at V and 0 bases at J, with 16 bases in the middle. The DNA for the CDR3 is TGCAGCGCCGAGGTACTGGAAAGCTCCTACGAGCAGTACTTC. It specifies CSAEVLESSYEQYF.

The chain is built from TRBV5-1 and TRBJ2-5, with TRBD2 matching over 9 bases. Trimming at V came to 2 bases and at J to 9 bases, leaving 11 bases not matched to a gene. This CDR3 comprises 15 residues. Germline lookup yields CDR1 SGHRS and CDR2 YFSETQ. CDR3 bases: TGCGCCAGCAGCTTAGCGGGGGGCGGGGATGAGGCCCAGTACTTC. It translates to CASSLAGGGDEAQYF. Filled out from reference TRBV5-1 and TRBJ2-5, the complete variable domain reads KAGVTQTPRYLIKTRGQQVTLSCSPISGHRSVSWYQQTPGQGLQFLFEYFSETQRNKGNFPGRFSGRQFSNSRSEMNVSTLELGDSALYLCASSLAGGGDEAQYFGPGTRLLVL.

The CDR3 here is CASSQEGLAVSTDTQYF. The CDR3 coding sequence is TGCGCCAGCAGCCAAGAAGGACTAGCGGTTAGCACAGATACGCAGTATTTT. The chain employs TRBV4-1 and TRBJ2-3; 10 positions match TRBD2. The length of the CDR3 is 17 residues. The V gene's germline CDR1 is MGHRA and CDR2 YSYEKL. Trimming took 0 bases from V and 0 from J; bases not matched to a gene: 3.

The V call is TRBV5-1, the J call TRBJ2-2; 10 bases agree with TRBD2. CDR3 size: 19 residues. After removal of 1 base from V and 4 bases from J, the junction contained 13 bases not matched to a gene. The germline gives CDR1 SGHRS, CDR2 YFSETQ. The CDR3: CASSLNRRSGRAVTGELFF. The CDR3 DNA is TGCGCCAGCAGCTTGAATCGTCGAAGCGGGAGGGCCGTCACCGGGGAGCTGTTTTTT.

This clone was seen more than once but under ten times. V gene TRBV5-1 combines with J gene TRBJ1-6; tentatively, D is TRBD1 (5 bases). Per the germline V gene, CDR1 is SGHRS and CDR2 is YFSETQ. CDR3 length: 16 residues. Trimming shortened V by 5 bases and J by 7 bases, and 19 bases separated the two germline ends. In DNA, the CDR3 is TGCGCCAGCAGACGTACAGGATCCCTCGAGAATTCACCCCTCCACTTT. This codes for CASRRTGSLENSPLHF.

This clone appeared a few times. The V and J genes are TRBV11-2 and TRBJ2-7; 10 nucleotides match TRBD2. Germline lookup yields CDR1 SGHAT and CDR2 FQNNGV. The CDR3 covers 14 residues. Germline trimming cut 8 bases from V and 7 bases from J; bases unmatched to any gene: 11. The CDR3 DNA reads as TGTGCCAGCTTCGAGCTAGCGGGAGTAGGTGAGCAGTACTTC. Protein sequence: CASFELAGVGEQYF.

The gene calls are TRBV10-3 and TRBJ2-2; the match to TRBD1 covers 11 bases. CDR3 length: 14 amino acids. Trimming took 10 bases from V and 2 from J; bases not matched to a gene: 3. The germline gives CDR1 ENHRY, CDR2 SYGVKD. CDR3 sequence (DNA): TGTGCCACGGGACAGGGGGTAAACACCGGGGAGCTGTTTTTT. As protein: CATGQGVNTGELFF.